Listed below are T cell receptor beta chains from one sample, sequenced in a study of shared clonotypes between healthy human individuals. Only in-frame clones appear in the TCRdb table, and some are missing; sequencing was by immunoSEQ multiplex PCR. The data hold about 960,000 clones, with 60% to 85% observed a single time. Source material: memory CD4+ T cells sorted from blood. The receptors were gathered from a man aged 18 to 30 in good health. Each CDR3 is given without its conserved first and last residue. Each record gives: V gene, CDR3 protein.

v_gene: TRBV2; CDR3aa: ASSGGAGALRDTQY
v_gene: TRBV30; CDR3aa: AWSVRDGLKPQH
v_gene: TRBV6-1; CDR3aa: ASSESGSNQPQH
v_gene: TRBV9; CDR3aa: ASSVRGSSGNTIY
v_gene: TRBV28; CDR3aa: ASSLAGSYMPQH
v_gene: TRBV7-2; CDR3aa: ASSDRASGYT
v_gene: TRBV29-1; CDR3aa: SVTGTANTEAF
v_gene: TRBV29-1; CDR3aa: SVEWQGALEQY
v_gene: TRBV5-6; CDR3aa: ASSLEHEQY
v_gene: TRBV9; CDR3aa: ASSAQQAGYT
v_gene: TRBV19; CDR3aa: ASSRSQTPYEQY
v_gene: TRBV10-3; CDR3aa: AISDAQAGNTIY
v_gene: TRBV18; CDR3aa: ASSPGQISGNTIY
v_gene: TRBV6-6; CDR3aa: ASSTTGGDGYT
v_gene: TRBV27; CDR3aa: ASLGGWVGSQPQH
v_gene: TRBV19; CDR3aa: ASSINRGETQY
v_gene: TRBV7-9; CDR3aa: ASSLGWGDEQY
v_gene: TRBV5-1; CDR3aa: ASSLGRGQKNTGELF
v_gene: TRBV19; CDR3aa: ASRLTGANEKLF
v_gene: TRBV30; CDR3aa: AGNTPQETQY
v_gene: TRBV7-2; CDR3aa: ASSFGPGETQY
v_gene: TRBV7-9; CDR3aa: ASSLGLLGYT
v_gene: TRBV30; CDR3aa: AWSGTSGSRETQY
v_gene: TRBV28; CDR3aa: ASRSTPGQGVGVTEAF
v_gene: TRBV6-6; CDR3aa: ASSYPERTSGNTIY
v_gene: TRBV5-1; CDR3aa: ASSLLSAVSYNEQF
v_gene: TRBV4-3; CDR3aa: ASSQDFSGSYNEQF
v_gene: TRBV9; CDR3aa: ASSVDASGAYEQY
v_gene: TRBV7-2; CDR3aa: ASSLVGQIRHT
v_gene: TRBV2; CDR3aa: ASTGTILNTGELF
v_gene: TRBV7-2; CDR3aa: ASSLSRTSNQPQH
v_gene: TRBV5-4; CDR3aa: ASSPGTGGNYGYT
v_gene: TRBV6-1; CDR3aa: ASTVGLAAYNEQF
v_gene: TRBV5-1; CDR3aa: ASSGGQPNTEAF
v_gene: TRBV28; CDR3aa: ASSLLHQSIAF
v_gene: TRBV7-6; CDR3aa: ASSLVGGGTEAF
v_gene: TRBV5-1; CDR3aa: ASSLGSGIPTEAF
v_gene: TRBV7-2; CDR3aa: ASSLEGGYGYT
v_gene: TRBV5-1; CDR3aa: ASSLAGQGVYGYT
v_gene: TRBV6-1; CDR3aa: ASSELRQGGNQPQH
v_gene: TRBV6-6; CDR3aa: ASRETSGGEETQY
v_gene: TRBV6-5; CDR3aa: ASRRQDTTNEKLF
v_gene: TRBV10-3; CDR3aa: AISEQGAVNTEAF
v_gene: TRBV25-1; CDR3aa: ASRKTGYNSPLH
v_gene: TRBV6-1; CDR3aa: ASSEQGATNEKLF
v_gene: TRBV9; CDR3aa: ASSLRQNTEAF
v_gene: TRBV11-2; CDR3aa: ASLGQGDTEAF
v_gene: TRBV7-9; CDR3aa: ASSLEGRTSDEQF
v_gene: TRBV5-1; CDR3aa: ASSLDTTSWGTIY
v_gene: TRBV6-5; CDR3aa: ASSYSSGGSTGELF
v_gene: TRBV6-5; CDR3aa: AAGGGPTYNEQF
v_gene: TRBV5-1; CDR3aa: ASSQGGTEAF
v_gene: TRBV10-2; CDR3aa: ASRDTGSRRAF
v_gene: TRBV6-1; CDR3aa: ASILGGLLNTEAF
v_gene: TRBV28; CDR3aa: ASQTGGGGELF